The rows below give T cell receptor beta chains drawn from one sample of a study of T cell responses to AZD1222 COVID-19 vaccine. Some clones are missing from TCRdb's copy, which holds only in-frame ones; the method was immunoSEQ multiplex PCR. The table lists approximately 110,000 clones, roughly 87% of them singletons. The specimen comprised peripheral blood, sampled on day 0 of AZD1222 vaccination. The source is an adult in good health. CDR3s include the opening cysteine and the closing phenylalanine or tryptophan. The D gene is left open where the match is weak. Size values are once, few and many counts, or a class for expanded clones, and some rows have none.

TRBV29-1,.,TRBJ2-1,.,TGCAGCGTAGAAGGAACAGGGTCTAGATACAATGAGCAGTTCTTC,CSVEGTGSRYNEQFF
TRBV2,TRBD2,TRBJ2-7,.,TGTGCCAGTACCGGGACTAGCGCTTACGAGCAGTACTTC,CASTGTSAYEQYF
TRBV25-1,TRBD2,TRBJ2-1,once,TGTGCCAGCAGTGAACATAGAACTAGCGGGACCTACAATGAGCAGTTCTTC,CASSEHRTSGTYNEQFF
TRBV13,TRBD2,TRBJ2-7,.,TGTGCCAGCAGCTCTCGCACGGGGGGAGTCGACGAGCAGTACTTC,CASSSRTGGVDEQYF
TRBV11-3,.,TRBJ1-1,few,TGTGCCAGCAGCTTGGCCCGTGGGGCTTTCTTT,CASSLARGAFF
TRBV2,.,TRBJ1-2,.,TGTGCCAGCAACTCGGAGGCAGATGGCTACACCTTC,CASNSEADGYTF
TRBV7-6,.,TRBJ1-1,.,TGTGCCAGCAGCTTAGGAGCACGCATGAACACTGAAGCTTTCTTT,CASSLGARMNTEAFF
TRBV18,.,TRBJ2-5,.,TGTGCCAGCTCACCCTCCAATTGGTACCAAGAGACCCAGTACTTC,CASSPSNWYQETQYF
TRBV2,.,TRBJ2-1,medium-sized,TGTGCCAGCAGGGAATCGGGAGAGCAGTTCTTC,CASRESGEQFF
TRBV7-3,.,TRBJ2-5,.,TGTGCCAGCAGCTTAGGGGGCGGACTGGGTGAGACCCAGTACTTC,CASSLGGGLGETQYF
TRBV25-1,.,TRBJ2-1,.,TGTGCCAGCACCCCCTCCGGGGGCTACAATGAGCAGTTCTTC,CASTPSGGYNEQFF
TRBV12-3/TRBV12-4,.,TRBJ2-1,.,TGTGCCAGCACCTGGGGGGCTTACAATGAGCAGTTCTTC,CASTWGAYNEQFF
TRBV2,TRBD1,TRBJ2-7,.,TGTGCCAGCAGCCCAACAGCGAGACAGGGGGGAATCTCCTACGAGCAGTACTTC,CASSPTARQGGISYEQYF
TRBV7-9,.,TRBJ2-1,.,TGTGCCAGCAGCCAGGGGGGCTCTTACAATGAGCAGTTCTTC,CASSQGGSYNEQFF
TRBV19,TRBD1,TRBJ2-7,.,TGTGCCAGTAGTATAGCTTACAGGGGTTCCTACGAGCAGTACTTC,CASSIAYRGSYEQYF
TRBV19,TRBD2,TRBJ2-5,.,TGTGCCAGTAGTGTAGGGGGACTAGCGGGAGGGGAAGAGACCCAGTACTTC,CASSVGGLAGGEETQYF
TRBV11-3,.,TRBJ2-7,once,TGTGCCAGCAGACGAACAGGGGGGGGCGAGCAGTACTTC,CASRRTGGGEQYF
TRBV5-4,.,TRBJ2-4,.,TGTGCCAGCAGCTTTCGGAGTAACGAAAACATTCAGTACTTC,CASSFRSNENIQYF
TRBV11-3,TRBD1,TRBJ2-7,.,TGTGCCAGCAGCGCAGACAGGGGATACGAGCAGTACTTC,CASSADRGYEQYF
TRBV7-8,TRBD2,TRBJ2-3,.,TGTGCCAGCAGCGCCCGAATACTAGCGGGAGATACGCAGTATTTT,CASSARILAGDTQYF
TRBV7-2,.,TRBJ2-6,few,TGTGCCAGCAGCTTAGCTGGGGCCAACGTCCTGACTTTC,CASSLAGANVLTF
TRBV4-1,TRBD2,TRBJ2-1,.,TGCGCCAGCAGCCAGGGACTAGCTTATTATTCCAATGAGCAGTTCTTC,CASSQGLAYYSNEQFF
TRBV5-4,.,TRBJ1-1,once,TGTGCCAGCAGCCATGACGAAACTGAAGCTTTCTTT,CASSHDETEAFF
TRBV5-1,TRBD1,TRBJ1-1,once,TGCGCCAGCAGCTCGGGACAGCCGCATGAAGCTTTCTTT,CASSSGQPHEAFF
TRBV10-2,.,TRBJ2-7,.,TGCGCCAGCAGTCGAGTATCCCGGGGGTCCTACGAGCAGTACTTC,CASSRVSRGSYEQYF
TRBV28,.,TRBJ2-3,.,TGTGCCAGCAGTGAGGTCCGGACATTGACAGATACGCAGTATTTT,CASSEVRTLTDTQYF
TRBV5-1,TRBD2,TRBJ2-5,.,TGCGCCAGCAGCTTGGGATCCGCGGGGGGGCTGTTGGAGACCCAGTACTTC,CASSLGSAGGLLETQYF
TRBV28,.,TRBJ1-5,.,TGTGCCAGCAGCATCGGGCAGCCCCAGCATTTT,CASSIGQPQHF
TRBV3-1/TRBV3-2,.,TRBJ1-1,once,TGTGCCAGCAGCCGACGCTATACCCCGGTCACTGAAGCTTTCTTT,CASSRRYTPVTEAFF
TRBV5-1,.,TRBJ2-5,.,TGCGCCAGCAGCTTGTCGGGGGAAGAGACCCAGTACTTC,CASSLSGEETQYF
TRBV6-5,TRBD1,TRBJ1-2,few,TGTGCCAGCAGTTACGGAGGGGGCCGCGGCTACACCTTC,CASSYGGGRGYTF